The source of this T cell receptor (beta chain) is a study of T cell responses to AZD1222 COVID-19 vaccine. Study-wide context: Pooling was applied to second doses at about 4 or about 12 weeks. Notes on the study in general: Spike-specific TCR breadth rose after two AZD1222 doses, and depth rose as well.

Germline lookup yields CDR1 LGHNA and CDR2 YSLEER. Trimming removed 4 bases at V and 4 bases at J, with 14 bases between. The length of the CDR3 is 15 residues. Of note for this clone: Its target is not known.

Clones were read by immunoSEQ multiplex PCR, and TCRdb kept only the in-frame ones, dropping some. The data contain 150,000 to 200,000 clones, 80% to 95% of them seen just once; the ten biggest clones take up less than 11%. Here the sequenced sample was peripheral blood, taken on day 0 of AZD1222 vaccination. The TCR comes from an adult in good health. The rearrangement uses TRBV4-3 and TRBJ1-3; no clear D. For the CDR3, the DNA is TGCGCCAGCAGCCCCCTATCGGGGAAAGGAAACACCATATATTTT. It translates to CASSPLSGKGNTIYF.